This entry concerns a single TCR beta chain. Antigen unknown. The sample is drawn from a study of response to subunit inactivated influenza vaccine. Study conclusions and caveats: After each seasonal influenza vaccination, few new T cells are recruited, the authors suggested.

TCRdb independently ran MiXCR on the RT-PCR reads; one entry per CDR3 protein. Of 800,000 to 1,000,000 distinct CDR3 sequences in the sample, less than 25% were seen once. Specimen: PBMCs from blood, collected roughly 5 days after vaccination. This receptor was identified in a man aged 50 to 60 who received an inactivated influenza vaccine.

Written as DNA, the CDR3 is TGTGCCAGTCGACAGGGGACAACAGATACGCAGTATTTT. Translating it yields CASRQGTTDTQYF. This chain uses TRBV6-1 with TRBJ2-3, with 8 nucleotides matching TRBD1. This CDR3 is built from 13 residues. CDR1 and CDR2 (germline): MNHNS, SASEGT. The V and J ends lost 9 bases and 3 bases, in that order; junction bases with no gene match: 5.